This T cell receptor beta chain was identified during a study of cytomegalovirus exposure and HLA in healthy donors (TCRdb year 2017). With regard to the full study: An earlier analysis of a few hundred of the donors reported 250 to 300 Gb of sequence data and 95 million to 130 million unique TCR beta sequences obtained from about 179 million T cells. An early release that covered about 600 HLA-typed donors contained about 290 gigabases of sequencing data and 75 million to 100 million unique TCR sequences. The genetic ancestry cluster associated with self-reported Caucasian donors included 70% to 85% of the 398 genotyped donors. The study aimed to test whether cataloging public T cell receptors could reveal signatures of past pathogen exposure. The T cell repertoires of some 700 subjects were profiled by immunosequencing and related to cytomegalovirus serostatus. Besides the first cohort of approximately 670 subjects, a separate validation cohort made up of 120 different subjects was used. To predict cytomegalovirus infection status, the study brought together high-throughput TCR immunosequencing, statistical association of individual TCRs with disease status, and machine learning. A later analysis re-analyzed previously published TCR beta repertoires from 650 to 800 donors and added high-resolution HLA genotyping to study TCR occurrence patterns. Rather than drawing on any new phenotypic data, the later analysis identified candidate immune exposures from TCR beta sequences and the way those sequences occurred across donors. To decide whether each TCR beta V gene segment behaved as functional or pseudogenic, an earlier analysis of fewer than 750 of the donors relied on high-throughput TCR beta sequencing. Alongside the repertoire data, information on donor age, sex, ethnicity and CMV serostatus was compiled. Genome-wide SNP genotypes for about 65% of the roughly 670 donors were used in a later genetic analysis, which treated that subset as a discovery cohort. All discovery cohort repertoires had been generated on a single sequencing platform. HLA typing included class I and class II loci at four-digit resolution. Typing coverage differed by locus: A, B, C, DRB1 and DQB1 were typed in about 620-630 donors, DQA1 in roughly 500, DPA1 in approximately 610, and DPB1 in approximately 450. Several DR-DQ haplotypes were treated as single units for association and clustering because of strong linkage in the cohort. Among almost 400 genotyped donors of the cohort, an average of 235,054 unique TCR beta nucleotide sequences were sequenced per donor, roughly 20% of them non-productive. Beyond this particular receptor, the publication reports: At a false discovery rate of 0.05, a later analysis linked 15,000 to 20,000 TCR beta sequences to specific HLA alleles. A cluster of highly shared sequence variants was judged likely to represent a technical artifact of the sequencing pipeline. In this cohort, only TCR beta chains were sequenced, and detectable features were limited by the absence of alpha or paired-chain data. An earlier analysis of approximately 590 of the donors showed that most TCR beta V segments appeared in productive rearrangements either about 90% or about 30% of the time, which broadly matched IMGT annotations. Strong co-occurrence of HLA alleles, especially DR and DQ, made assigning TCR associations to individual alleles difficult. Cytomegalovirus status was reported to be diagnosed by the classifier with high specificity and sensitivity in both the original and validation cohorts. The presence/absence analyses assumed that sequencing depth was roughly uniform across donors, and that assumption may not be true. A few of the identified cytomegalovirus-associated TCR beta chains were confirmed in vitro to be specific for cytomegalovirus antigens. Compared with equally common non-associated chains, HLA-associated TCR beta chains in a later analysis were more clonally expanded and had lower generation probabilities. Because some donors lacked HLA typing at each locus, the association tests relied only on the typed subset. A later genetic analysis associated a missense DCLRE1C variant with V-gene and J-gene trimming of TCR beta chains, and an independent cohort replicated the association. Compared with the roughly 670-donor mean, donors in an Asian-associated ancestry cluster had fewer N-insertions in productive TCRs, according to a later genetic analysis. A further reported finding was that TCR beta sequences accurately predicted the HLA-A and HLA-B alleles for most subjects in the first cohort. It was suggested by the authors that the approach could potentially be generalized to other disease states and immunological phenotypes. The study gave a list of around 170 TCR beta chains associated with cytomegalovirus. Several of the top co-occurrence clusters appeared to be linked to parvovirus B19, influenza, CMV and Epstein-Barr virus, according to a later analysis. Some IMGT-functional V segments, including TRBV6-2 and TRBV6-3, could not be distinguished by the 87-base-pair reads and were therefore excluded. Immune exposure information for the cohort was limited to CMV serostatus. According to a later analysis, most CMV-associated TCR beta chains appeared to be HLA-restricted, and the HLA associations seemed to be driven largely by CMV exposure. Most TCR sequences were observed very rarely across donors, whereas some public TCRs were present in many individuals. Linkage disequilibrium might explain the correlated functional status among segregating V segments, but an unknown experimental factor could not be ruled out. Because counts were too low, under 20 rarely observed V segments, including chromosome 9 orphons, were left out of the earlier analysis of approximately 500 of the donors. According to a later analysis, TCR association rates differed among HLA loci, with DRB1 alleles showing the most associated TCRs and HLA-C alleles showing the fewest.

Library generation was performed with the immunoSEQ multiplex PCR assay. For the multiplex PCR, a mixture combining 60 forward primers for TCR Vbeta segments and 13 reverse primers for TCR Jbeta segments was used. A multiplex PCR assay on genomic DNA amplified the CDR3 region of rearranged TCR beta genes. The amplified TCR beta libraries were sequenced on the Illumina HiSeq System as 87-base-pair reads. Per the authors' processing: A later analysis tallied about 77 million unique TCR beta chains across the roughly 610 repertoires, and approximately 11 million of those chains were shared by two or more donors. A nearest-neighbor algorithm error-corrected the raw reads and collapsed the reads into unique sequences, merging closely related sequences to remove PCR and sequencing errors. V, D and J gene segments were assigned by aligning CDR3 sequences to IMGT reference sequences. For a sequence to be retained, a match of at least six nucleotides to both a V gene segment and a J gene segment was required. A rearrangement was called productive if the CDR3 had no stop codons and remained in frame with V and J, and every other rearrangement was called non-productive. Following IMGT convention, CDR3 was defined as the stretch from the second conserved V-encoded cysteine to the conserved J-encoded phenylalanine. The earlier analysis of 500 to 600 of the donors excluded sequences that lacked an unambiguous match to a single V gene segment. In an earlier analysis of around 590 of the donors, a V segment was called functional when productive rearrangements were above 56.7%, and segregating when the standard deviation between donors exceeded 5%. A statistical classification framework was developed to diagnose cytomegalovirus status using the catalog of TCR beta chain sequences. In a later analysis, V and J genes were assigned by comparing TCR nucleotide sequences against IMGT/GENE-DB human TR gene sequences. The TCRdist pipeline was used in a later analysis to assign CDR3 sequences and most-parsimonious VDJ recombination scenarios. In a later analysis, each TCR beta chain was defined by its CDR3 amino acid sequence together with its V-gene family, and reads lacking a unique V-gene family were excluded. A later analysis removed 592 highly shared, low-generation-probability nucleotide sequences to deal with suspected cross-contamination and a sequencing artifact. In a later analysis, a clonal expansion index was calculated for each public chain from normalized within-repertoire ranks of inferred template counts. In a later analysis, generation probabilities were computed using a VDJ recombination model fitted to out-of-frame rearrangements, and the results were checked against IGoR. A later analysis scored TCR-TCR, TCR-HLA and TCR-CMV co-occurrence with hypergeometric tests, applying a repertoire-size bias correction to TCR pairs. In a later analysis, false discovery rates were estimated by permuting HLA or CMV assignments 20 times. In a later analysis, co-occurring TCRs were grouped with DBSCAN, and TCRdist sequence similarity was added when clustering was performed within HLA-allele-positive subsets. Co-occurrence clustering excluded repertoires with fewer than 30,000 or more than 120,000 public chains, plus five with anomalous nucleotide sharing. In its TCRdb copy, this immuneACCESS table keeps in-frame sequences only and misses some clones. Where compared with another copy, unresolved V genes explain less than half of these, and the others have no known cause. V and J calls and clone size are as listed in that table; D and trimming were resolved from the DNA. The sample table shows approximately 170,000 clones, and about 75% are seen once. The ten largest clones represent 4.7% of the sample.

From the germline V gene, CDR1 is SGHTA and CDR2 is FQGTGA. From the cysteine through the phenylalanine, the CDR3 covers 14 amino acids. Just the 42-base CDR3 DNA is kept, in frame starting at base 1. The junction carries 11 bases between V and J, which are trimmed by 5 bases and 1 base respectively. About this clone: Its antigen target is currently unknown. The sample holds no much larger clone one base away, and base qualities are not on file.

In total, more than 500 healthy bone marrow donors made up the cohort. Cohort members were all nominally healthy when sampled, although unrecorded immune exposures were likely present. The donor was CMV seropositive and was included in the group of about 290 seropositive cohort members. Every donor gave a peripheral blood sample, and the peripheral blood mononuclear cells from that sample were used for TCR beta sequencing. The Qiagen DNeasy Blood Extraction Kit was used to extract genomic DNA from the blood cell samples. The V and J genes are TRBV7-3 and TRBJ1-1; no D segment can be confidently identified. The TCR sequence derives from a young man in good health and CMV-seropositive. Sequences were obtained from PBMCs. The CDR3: CASSATGRNTEAFF. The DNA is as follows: TGTGCCAGCAGCGCAACCGGGAGGAACACTGAAGCTTTCTTT.